This T cell receptor beta chain originates from a study of control samples from healthy donors and cancer patients. The table came from immunoSEQ multiplex PCR; TCRdb's copy has only in-frame clones and leaves some out. The table has about 77,000 clones, almost 95% seen once. The ends lost 6 bases at V and 4 bases at J; junction bases unmatched: 12. The germline V gene has CDR1 ENHRY and CDR2 SYGVKD. The length of the CDR3 is 15 residues. The origin of this receptor is an older woman in good health. The rearrangement links TRBV10-3 to TRBJ2-7, with 7 bases aligning to TRBD1. Sequencing was carried out using blood. CDR3 nucleotides: TGTGCCATCAGCCGAGGGCGACAGGGTCCTTACGAGCAGTACTTC. Translation: CAISRGRQGPYEQYF.